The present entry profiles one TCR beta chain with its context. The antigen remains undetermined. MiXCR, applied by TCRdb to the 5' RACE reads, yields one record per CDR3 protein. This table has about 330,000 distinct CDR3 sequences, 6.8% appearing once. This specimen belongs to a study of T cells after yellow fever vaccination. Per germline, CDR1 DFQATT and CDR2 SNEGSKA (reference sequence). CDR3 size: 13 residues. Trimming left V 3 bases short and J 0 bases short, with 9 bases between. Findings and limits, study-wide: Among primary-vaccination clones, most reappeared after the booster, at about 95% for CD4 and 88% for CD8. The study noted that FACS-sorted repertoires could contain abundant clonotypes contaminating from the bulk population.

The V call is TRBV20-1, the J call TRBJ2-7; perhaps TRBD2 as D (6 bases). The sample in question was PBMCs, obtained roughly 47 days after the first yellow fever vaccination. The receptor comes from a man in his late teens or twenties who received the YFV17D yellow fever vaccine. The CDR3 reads CSASGSGSYEQYF. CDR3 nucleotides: TGCAGTGCTAGTGGTAGCGGCTCCTACGAGCAGTACTTC.